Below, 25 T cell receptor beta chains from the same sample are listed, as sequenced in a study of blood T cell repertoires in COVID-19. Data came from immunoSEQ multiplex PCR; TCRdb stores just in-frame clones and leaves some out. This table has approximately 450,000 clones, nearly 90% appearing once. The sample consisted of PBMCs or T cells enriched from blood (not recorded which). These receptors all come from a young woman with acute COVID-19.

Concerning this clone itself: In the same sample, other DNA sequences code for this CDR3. The CDR3 DNA follows: TGCGCCAGCAGCTTGGCACTAGCGGGGGGCACCGGGGAGCTGTTTTTT. Translated: CASSLALAGGTGELFF. J is TRBJ2-2 and V is TRBV5-1; 12 positions agree with TRBD2. The CDR3 extends over 16 amino acids. V shed 0 bases, J shed 4 bases, and the junction held 1 base outside the gene matches. Per the germline V gene, CDR1 is SGHRS and CDR2 is YFSETQ.

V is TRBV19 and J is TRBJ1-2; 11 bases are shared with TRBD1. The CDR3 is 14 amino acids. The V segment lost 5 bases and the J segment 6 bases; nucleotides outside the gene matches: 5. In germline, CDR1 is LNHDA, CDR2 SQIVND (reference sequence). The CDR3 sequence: CASSRTGGSDGYTF. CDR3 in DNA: TGTGCCAGTAGTCGGACAGGGGGCAGCGATGGCTACACCTTC.

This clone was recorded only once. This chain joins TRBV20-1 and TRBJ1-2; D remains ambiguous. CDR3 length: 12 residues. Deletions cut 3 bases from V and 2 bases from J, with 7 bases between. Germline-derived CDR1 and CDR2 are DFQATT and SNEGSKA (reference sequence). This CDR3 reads CSASLGNYGYTF. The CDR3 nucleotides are TGCAGTGCTAGTCTGGGCAACTATGGCTACACCTTC.

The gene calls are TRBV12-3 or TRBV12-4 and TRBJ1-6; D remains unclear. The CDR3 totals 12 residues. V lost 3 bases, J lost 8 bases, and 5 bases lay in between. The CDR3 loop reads CASSFGDSPLHF. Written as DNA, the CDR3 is TGTGCCAGCAGTTTCGGGGATTCACCCCTCCACTTT.

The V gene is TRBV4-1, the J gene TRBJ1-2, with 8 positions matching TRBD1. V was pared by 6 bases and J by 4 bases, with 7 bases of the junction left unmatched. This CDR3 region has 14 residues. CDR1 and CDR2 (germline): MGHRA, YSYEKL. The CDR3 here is CASRPLDRGYGYTF. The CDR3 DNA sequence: TGCGCCAGCAGACCTCTTGACAGGGGCTATGGCTACACCTTC.

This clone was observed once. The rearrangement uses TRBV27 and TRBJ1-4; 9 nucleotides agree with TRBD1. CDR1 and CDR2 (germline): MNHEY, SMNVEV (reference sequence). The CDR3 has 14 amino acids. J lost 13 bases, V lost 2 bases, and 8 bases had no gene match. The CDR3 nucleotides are TGTGCCAGCAGTTTAGGGACAGGGCCTTCAGGACTGTTTTTT. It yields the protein CASSLGTGPSGLFF.

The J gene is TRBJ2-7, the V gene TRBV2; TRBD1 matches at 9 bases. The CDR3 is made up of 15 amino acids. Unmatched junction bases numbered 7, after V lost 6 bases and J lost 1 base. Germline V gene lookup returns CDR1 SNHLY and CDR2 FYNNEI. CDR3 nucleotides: TGTGCCAGCAGGGGGGACAGGGAGAATTCCTACGAGCAGTACTTC. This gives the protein CASRGDRENSYEQYF.

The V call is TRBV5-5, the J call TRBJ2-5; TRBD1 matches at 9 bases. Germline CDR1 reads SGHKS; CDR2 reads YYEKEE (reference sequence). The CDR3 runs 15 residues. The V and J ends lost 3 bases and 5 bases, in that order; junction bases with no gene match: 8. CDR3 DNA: TGTGCCAGCAGCTACCCGGGACAGGGTCAGGAGACCCAGTACTTC. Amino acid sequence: CASSYPGQGQETQYF.

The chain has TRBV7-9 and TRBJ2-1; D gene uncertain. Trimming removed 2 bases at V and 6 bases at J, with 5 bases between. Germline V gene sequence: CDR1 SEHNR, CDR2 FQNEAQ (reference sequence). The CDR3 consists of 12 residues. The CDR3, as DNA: TGTGCCAGCAGCTTATCGGTCAATGAGCAGTTCTTC. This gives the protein CASSLSVNEQFF.

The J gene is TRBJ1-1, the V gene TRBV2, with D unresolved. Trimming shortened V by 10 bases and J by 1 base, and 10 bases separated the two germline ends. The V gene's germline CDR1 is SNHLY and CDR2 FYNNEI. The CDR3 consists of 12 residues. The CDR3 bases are TGTGCCAAGACTCGGGGGAACACTGAAGCTTTCTTT. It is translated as CAKTRGNTEAFF.

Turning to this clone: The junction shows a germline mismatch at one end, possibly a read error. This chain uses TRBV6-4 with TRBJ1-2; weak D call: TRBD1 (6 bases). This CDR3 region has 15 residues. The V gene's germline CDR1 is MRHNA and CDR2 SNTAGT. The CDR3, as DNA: TGTGCCAGCAGTGACTCCTATGCGACAGGCCGCCCGGGTGTCTTC. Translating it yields CASSDSYATGRPGVF.

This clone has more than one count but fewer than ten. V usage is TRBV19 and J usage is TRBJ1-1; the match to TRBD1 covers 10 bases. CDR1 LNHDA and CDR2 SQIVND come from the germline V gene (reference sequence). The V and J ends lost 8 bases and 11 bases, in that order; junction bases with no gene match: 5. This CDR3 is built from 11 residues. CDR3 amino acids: CASGDRGRAFF. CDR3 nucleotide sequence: TGTGCCAGTGGGGACAGGGGCAGGGCTTTCTTT.

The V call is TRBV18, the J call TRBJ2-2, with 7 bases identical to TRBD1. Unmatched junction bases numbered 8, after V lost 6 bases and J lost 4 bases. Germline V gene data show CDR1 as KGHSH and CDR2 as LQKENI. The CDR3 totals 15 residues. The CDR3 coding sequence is TGTGCCAGCTCCACAGGGGAAAAGGGCACCGGGGAGCTGTTTTTT. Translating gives CASSTGEKGTGELFF.

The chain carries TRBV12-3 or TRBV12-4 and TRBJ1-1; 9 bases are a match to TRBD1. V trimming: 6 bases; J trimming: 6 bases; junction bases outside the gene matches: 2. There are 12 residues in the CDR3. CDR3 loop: CASRRTGAEAFF. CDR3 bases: TGTGCCAGCAGACGGACAGGGGCTGAAGCTTTCTTT.

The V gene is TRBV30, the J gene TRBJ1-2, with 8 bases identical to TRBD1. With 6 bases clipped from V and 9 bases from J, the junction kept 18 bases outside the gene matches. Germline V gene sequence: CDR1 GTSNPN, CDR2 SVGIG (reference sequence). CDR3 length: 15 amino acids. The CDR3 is CACLPYLQGGYRYTF. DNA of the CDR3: TGTGCCTGCCTACCCTATTTACAGGGGGGTTATCGCTACACCTTC.

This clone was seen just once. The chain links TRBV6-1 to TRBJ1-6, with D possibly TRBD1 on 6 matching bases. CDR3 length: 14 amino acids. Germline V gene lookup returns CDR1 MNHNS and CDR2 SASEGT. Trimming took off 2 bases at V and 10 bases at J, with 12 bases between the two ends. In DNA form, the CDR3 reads TGTGCCAGCAGTGAAAGTGGGGGCTCGTCACCCCTCCACTTT. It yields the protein CASSESGGSSPLHF.

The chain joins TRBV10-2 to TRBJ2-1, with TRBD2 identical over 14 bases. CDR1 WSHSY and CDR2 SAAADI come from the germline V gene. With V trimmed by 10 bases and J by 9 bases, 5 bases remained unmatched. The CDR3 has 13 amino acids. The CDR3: CAIRLAGGVEQFF. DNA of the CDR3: TGCGCCATCCGACTAGCGGGAGGGGTTGAGCAGTTCTTC.

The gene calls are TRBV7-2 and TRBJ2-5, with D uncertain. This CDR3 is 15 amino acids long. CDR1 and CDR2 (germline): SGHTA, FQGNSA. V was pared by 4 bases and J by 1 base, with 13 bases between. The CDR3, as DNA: TGTGCCAGCAGCTACGTGAACCTAACCCAAGAGACCCAGTACTTC. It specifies CASSYVNLTQETQYF.

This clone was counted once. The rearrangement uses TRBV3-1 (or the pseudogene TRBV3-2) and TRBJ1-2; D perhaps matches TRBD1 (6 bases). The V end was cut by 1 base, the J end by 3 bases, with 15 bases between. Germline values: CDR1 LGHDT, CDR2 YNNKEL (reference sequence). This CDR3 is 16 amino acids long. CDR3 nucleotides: TGTGCCAGCAGCCAAGGCGGTGGGGGCGCAGACTATGGCTACACCTTC. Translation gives CASSQGGGGADYGYTF.

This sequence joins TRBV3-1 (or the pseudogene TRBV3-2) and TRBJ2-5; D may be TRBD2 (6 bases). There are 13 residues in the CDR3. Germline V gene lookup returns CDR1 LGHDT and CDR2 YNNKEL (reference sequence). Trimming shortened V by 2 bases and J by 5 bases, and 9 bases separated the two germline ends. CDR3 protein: CASSQLEGETQYF. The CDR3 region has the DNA TGTGCCAGCAGCCAATTGGAGGGCGAGACCCAGTACTTC.

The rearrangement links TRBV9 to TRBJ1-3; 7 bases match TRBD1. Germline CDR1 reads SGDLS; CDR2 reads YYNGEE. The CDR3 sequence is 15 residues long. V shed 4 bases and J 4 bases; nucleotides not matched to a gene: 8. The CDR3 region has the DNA TGTGCCAGCAGCAAAACGACAGGGCAAGGAAACACCATATATTTT. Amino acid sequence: CASSKTTGQGNTIYF.

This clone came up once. CDR3 DNA: TGTGCCAGCAGTGCCGGGAGACGAAACTACGAGCAGTACTTC. As protein: CASSAGRRNYEQYF. V is TRBV27 and J is TRBJ2-7, with a weak D call TRBD2 (6 bases). The CDR3 has 14 amino acids. Germline loops: CDR1 MNHEY, CDR2 SMNVEV (reference sequence). The ends were cut back, 5 bases at V and 3 bases at J, with 14 bases in the middle.

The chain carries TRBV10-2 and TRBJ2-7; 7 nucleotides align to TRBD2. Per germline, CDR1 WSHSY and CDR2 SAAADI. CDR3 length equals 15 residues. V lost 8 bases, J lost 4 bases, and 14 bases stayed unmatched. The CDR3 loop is CASSESGAPQYEQYF. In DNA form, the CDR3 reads TGCGCCAGCTCAGAGAGCGGGGCCCCGCAATACGAGCAGTACTTC.

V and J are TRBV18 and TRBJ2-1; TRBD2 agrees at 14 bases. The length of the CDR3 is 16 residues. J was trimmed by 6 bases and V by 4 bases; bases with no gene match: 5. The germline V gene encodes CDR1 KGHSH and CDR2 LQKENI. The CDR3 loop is CASSRPGTSGGNEQFF. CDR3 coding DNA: TGTGCCAGCTCACGACCCGGGACTAGCGGGGGCAATGAGCAGTTCTTC.

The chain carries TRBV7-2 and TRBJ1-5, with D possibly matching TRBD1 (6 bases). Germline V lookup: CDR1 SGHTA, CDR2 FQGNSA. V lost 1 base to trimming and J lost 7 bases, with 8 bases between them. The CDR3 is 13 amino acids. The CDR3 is CASSLGGGQPQHF. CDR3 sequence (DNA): TGTGCCAGCAGCTTAGGAGGGGGACAGCCCCAGCATTTT.